This T cell receptor (beta chain) was captured in a study of blood T cell repertoires in COVID-19. Study as a whole: Whether acute or convalescent, the COVID-19 samples came from the United States, Italy and Spain. Sources were T cells, B-cell-depleted T cells, or PBMCs; the material itself was cDNA or gDNA.

Seattle cases were enrolled at active infection and followed longitudinally. Per the original data handling: Amplified reference gene primers provided the basis for estimating nucleated cell counts. Here immunoSEQ multiplex PCR was the method, and the copy in TCRdb shows in-frame clones only, minus some. That table is the source of V, J and clone size, and D and trimming were worked out from the DNA. The sample has about 49,000 clones, more than 75% seen once. Deletions cut 0 bases from V and 0 bases from J, with 15 bases between. This CDR3 is 18 amino acids long. CDR1 and CDR2 (germline): SGHVS, FNYEAQ.

V and J are TRBV7-6 and TRBJ1-3; D is ambiguous. This TCR was recovered from an elderly woman with COVID-19, enrolled during active disease. The sample was peripheral blood. CDR3 nucleotide sequence: TGTGCCAGCAGCTTAGCTACAGCCCTCTCCCTCTCTGGAAACACCATATATTTT. Translated: CASSLATALSLSGNTIYF.